The 16 T cell receptor beta chains below come from one sample, sequenced in a study of T cell changes during pregnancy in multiple sclerosis (dated by TCRdb to between 2018 and 2020). Library generation was performed with the immunoSEQ multiplex PCR assay. TCRdb holds this immuneACCESS table with in-frame rearrangements only. Some clones are missing; in checked studies, unresolved V genes explain under half, and the rest has no known cause. Here the sample has about 50,000 clones; about 90% occur a single time. The top ten clones comprise roughly 0.59% of the sample. This material consisted of CD4+ T cells from peripheral blood mononuclear cells, taken after pregnancy. Receptors were obtained from a female donor with multiple sclerosis, enrolled in a pregnancy study.

The chain carries TRBV6-1 and TRBJ2-7; D is possibly TRBD1 (5 bases). The germline V and J ends were trimmed by 7 bases and 0 bases, with 16 bases remaining between them. There are 15 residues in the CDR3. CDR1 and CDR2 (germline): MNHNS, SASEGT. CDR3 residues: CASKEGHANSYEQYF. In DNA form, the CDR3 reads TGTGCCAGCAAGGAAGGACACGCCAACTCCTACGAGCAGTACTTC.

J is TRBJ2-7 and V is TRBV7-2; 7 bases are a match to TRBD2. V trimming: 4 bases; J trimming: 1 base; junction bases outside the gene matches: 4. CDR1 SGHTA and CDR2 FQGNSA come from the germline V gene. The CDR3 has 14 residues. The CDR3 spells CASSYGGSSYEQYF. For the CDR3, the DNA is TGTGCCAGCAGCTACGGCGGGAGTTCCTACGAGCAGTACTTC.

This clone occurred once. The rearrangement uses TRBV18 and TRBJ1-2; 9 bases are shared with TRBD1. V lost 1 base and J lost 6; bases outside the gene matches: 0. This CDR3 has 13 residues. CDR1 and CDR2 (germline): KGHSH, LQKENI. CDR3 coding DNA: TGTGCCAGCTCACCACGGACAGGGGATGGCTACACCTTC. Translated, it gives CASSPRTGDGYTF.

CDR3 in DNA: TGTGCCACCTCTACCGGAAACACCATATATTTT. Translation: CATSTGNTIYF. The gene calls are TRBV19 and TRBJ1-3, with no clear D. The CDR3 consists of 11 residues. Germline V gene data show CDR1 as LNHDA and CDR2 as SQIVND (reference sequence). V dropped 10 bases and J dropped 4 bases, with 8 bases sitting between them.

In its sample, this clone was seen once. The chain couples TRBV18 to TRBJ1-2; D not resolved. Germline loops: CDR1 KGHSH, CDR2 LQKENI. Trimming cost V 3 bases and J 5 bases, with 10 bases left between them. The CDR3 has 13 amino acids. CDR3 DNA: TGTGCCAGCTCACCGAAAGACACTTATGGCTACACCTTC. Protein: CASSPKDTYGYTF.

The chain recombines TRBV4-1 with TRBJ2-1; maybe TRBD2 (6 bases). The CDR3 is 15 residues long. Trimming left V 1 base short and J 7 bases short, with 14 bases between. From germline, CDR1 is MGHRA and CDR2 YSYEKL. The CDR3 sequence is CASSQAGVFLNEQFF. CDR3 in DNA: TGCGCCAGCAGCCAAGCGGGAGTCTTTCTGAATGAGCAGTTCTTC.

This clone was seen a single time. The J gene is TRBJ2-2, the V gene TRBV19; 7 positions agree with TRBD1. The CDR3 is 14 residues long. V lost 6 bases and J lost 4; bases outside the gene matches: 5. CDR1 and CDR2 (germline): LNHDA, SQIVND (reference sequence). The CDR3 is CASRGTALTGELFF. In DNA form, the CDR3 reads TGTGCCAGTAGGGGGACAGCCCTCACCGGGGAGCTGTTTTTT. The variable domain in full, with the rest retrieved from reference TRBV19 and TRBJ2-2, is DGGITQSPKYLFRKEGQNVTLSCEQNLNHDAMYWYRQDPGQGLRLIYYSQIVNDFQKGDIAEGYSVSREKKESFPLTVTSAQKNPTAFYLCASRGTALTGELFFGEGSRLTVL.

Here the CDR3 reads CASSHQFSTGTSFDTEAFF. As DNA, the CDR3 is TGCGCCAGCAGCCACCAATTTTCGACAGGGACCTCCTTTGACACTGAAGCTTTCTTT. The chain uses TRBV4-1 and TRBJ1-1; 7 bases agree with TRBD1. CDR1 MGHRA and CDR2 YSYEKL come from the germline V gene. V was clipped by 3 bases and J by 3 bases; unmatched bases: 19. The CDR3 loop spans 19 amino acids.

The chain carries TRBV7-2 and TRBJ2-7; D may be TRBD1 (5 bases). The CDR3 extends over 15 amino acids. The germline gives CDR1 SGHTA, CDR2 FQGNSA. With 4 bases removed from V and 2 bases from J, the gap between germline ends came to 15 bases. CDR3 sequence reads: CASSSRRGTPYEQYF. In DNA form, the CDR3 reads TGTGCCAGCAGCTCTCGAAGGGGAACGCCCTACGAGCAGTACTTC.

V usage is TRBV6-6 and J usage is TRBJ2-7; D uncertain. Trimming cost V 7 bases and J 0 bases, with 7 bases left between them. Germline V gene lookup returns CDR1 MNHNY and CDR2 SVGAGI (reference sequence). This CDR3 has 12 residues. DNA of the CDR3: TGTGCCAGCAAAGCGAACTCCTACGAGCAGTACTTC. Translated: CASKANSYEQYF.

The CDR3 coding sequence is TGTGCCAGCAGCGCGTTTTCAGGGAATGGTAACTATGGCTACACCTTC. Translated, it gives CASSAFSGNGNYGYTF. This chain joins TRBV9 and TRBJ1-2; maybe TRBD1 (5 bases). Germline V CDR1 and CDR2: SGDLS, YYNGEE. There are 16 residues in the CDR3. The V gene lost 3 bases and the J gene lost 1 base, with 16 bases spanning the gap.

This chain connects TRBV10-3 to TRBJ1-3, with TRBD1 matching over 10 bases. Germline lookup yields CDR1 ENHRY and CDR2 SYGVKD. Trimming cost V 8 bases and J 4 bases; bases outside gene matches: 5. This CDR3 is 14 amino acids long. This CDR3 is CAISRGQGGNTIYF. CDR3 in DNA: TGTGCCATCTCGAGGGGACAGGGGGGAAACACCATATATTTT.

This clone occurred once. CDR3 sequence reads: CASSLSPSGEYEQYF. DNA of the CDR3: TGCGCCAGCAGCTTGTCCCCTAGCGGAGAGTACGAGCAGTACTTC. This chain uses TRBV5-1 with TRBJ2-7; 7 bases agree with TRBD2. With V trimmed by 1 base and J by 4 bases, 8 bases remained unmatched. CDR3 length: 15 amino acids. Per germline, CDR1 SGHRS and CDR2 YFSETQ.

The chain combines TRBV6-6 with TRBJ2-7; 8 positions match TRBD1. The CDR3 sequence is 15 residues long. The germline V gene encodes CDR1 MNHNY and CDR2 SVGAGI (reference sequence). V shed 5 bases and J 6 bases; nucleotides not matched to a gene: 12. The chain's CDR3 is CASSALGQEVGEQYF. As DNA, the CDR3 is TGTGCCAGCAGTGCCCTGGGACAGGAGGTAGGCGAGCAGTACTTC.

This chain links TRBV11-1 with TRBJ2-7, with TRBD2 identical over 8 bases. This CDR3 has 14 residues. Germline CDR1 is SGHAT and CDR2 is FQDESV (reference sequence). Trimming took 6 bases from V and 5 from J; bases not matched to a gene: 9. As DNA, the CDR3 is TGTGCCAGCAGACCAAGCGGGAGTATAAACGAGCAGTACTTC. It specifies CASRPSGSINEQYF.

J is TRBJ2-3 and V is TRBV11-3; D gene unclear. V was pared by 5 bases and J by 0 bases, with 6 bases between. The length of the CDR3 is 13 residues. Germline-derived CDR1 and CDR2 are SGHNT and YENEEA. CDR3 in DNA: TGTGCCAGCAGCCTGCTAAGCACAGATACGCAGTATTTT. It yields the protein CASSLLSTDTQYF. Based on the CDR3 plus reference TRBV11-3 and TRBJ2-3, the full variable domain is EAGVVQSPRYKIIEKKQPVAFWCNPISGHNTLYWYLQNLGQGPELLIRYENEEAVDDSQLPKDRFSAERLKGVDSTLKIQPAELGDSAVYLCASSLLSTDTQYFGPGTRLTVL.